The sequence of this T cell receptor beta chain was determined in a study of T cell responses to AZD1222 COVID-19 vaccine. CDR3 size: 14 residues. Germline V gene lookup returns CDR1 MNHNS and CDR2 SASEGT. Trimming removed 2 bases at V and 4 bases at J, with 12 bases between. The method was immunoSEQ multiplex PCR; TCRdb's version includes in-frame clones alone and lacks a portion of them. The sample consists of about 85,000 clones, roughly 90% of them appearing once. The chain links TRBV6-1 to TRBJ2-7; D perhaps matches TRBD2 (7 bases). The starting material was peripheral blood, obtained on day 0 of AZD1222 vaccination. The clonotype comes from an adult in good health. CDR3 nucleotide sequence: TGTGCCAGCAGTGAAAGGGGGGGCCCTTACGAGCAGTACTTC. It encodes CASSERGGPYEQYF.